This TCR beta chain came from a study of cytomegalovirus exposure and HLA in healthy donors. General study findings and limits: In a later analysis, a missense DCLRE1C variant was linked to TCR beta V- and J-gene trimming. It was reported in a later analysis that an Asian-associated ancestry cluster showed fewer N-insertions than the roughly 670-donor mean.

Germline V gene lookup returns CDR1 MDHEN and CDR2 SYDVKM. The CDR3 is 18 amino acids. Trimming took 3 bases from V and 1 from J, leaving 22 bases between them. With regard to this clone: Its specificity is unknown.

PCR was performed using 60 Vbeta and 13 Jbeta primers. TCRdb's table, derived via immunoSEQ multiplex PCR, lists solely in-frame clones and lacks some. The data contain about 140,000 clones, around nine tenths of them singletons. Sequenced material: PBMCs. This receptor was taken from a woman in her twenties or thirties in good health and CMV-seronegative. The rearrangement links TRBV28 to TRBJ2-7, with D maybe TRBD1 (5 bases). The CDR3 coding sequence is TGTGCCAGCAGTTTGGGCCGAATCTTACAGGAGACATCCTACGAGCAGTACTTC. Translation gives CASSLGRILQETSYEQYF. Filled out from reference TRBV28 and TRBJ2-7, the complete variable domain reads DVKVTQSSRYLVKRTGEKVFLECVQDMDHENMFWYRQDPGLGLRLIYFSYDVKMKEKGDIPEGYSVSREKKERFSLILESASTNQTSMYLCASSLGRILQETSYEQYFGPGTRLTVT.